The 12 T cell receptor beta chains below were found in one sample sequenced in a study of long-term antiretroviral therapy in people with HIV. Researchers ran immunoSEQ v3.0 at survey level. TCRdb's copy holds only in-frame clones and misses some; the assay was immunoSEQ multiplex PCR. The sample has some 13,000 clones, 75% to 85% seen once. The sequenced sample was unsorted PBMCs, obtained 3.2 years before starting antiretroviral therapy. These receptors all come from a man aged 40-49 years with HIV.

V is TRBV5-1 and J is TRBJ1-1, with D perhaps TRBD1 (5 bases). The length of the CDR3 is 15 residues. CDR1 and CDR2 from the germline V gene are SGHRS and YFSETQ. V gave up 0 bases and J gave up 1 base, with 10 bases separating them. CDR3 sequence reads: CASSLDRGRNTEAFF. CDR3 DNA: TGCGCCAGCAGCTTGGATCGGGGGAGGAACACTGAAGCTTTCTTT.

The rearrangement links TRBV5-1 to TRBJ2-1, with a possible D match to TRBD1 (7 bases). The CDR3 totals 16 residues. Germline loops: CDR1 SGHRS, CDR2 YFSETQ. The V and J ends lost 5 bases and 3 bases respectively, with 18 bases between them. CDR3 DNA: TGCGCCAGCAGACGAGACCAGGGGGGCCTCTACAATGAGCAGTTCTTC. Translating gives CASRRDQGGLYNEQFF.

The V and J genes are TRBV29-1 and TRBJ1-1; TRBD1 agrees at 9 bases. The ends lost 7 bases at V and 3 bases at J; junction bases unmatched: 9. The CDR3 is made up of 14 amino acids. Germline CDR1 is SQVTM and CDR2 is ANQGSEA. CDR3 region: CSASSGQGYTEAFF. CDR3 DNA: TGCAGCGCCTCTAGTGGACAGGGGTACACTGAAGCTTTCTTT. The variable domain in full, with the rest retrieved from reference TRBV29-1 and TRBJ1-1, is SAVISQKPSRDICQRGTSLTIQCQVDSQVTMMFWYRQQPGQSLTLIATANQGSEATYESGFVIDKFPISRPNLTFSTLTVSNMSPEDSSIYLCSASSGQGYTEAFFGQGTRLTVV.

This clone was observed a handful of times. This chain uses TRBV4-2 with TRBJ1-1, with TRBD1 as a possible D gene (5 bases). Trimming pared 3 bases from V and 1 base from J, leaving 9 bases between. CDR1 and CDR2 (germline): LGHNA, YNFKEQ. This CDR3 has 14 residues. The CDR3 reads CASSHWGENTEAFF. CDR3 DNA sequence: TGTGCCAGCAGCCATTGGGGGGAGAACACTGAAGCTTTCTTT.

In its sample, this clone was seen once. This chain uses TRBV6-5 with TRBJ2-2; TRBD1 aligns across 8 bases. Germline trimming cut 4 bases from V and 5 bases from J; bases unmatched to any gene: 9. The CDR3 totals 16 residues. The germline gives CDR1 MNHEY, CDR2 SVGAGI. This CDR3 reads CASSSDPGGRTGELFF. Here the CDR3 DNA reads TGTGCCAGCAGTTCCGACCCAGGGGGCAGGACCGGGGAGCTGTTTTTT.

CDR3 loop: CASSLSTNYEQYF. The CDR3 DNA follows: TGCGCCAGCAGCCTCTCGACAAACTACGAGCAGTACTTC. The genes are TRBV5-1 and TRBJ2-7, with unresolved D. With 4 bases removed from V and 3 bases from J, the gap between germline ends came to 11 bases. Germline loops: CDR1 SGHRS, CDR2 YFSETQ. The CDR3 contains 13 residues.

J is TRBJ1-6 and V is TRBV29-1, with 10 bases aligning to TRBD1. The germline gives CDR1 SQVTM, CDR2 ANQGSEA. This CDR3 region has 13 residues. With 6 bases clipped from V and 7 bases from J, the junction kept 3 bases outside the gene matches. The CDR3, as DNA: TGCAGCGTAGGACAGGGGGAGAATTCACCCCTCCACTTT. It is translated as CSVGQGENSPLHF.

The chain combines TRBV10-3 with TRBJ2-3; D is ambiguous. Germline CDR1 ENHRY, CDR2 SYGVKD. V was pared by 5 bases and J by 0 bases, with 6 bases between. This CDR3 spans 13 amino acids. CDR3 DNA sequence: TGTGCCATCAGTATATCTAGCACAGATACGCAGTATTTT. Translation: CAISISSTDTQYF.

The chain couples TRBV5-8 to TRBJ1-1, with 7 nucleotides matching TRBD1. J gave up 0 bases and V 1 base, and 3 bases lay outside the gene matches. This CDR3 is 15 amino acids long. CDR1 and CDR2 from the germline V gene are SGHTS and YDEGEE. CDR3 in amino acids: CASSLTGDVNTEAFF. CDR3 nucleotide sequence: TGTGCCAGCAGCTTGACAGGGGACGTGAACACTGAAGCTTTCTTT.

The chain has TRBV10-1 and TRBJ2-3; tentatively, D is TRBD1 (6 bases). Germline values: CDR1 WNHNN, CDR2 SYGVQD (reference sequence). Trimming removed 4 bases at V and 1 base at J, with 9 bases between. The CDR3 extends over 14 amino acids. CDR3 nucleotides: TGCGCCAGCAGTGTCTCAGGGGGCACAGATACGCAGTATTTT. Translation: CASSVSGGTDTQYF.

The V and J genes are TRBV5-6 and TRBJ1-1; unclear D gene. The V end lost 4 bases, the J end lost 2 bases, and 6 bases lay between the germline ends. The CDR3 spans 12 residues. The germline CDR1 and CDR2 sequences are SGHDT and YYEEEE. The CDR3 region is CASSPQNTEAFF. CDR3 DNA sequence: TGTGCCAGCAGCCCCCAAAACACTGAAGCTTTCTTT.

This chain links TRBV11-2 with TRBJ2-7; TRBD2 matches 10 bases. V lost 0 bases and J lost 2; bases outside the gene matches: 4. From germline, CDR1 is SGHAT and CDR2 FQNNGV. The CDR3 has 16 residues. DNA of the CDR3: TGTGCCAGCAGCTTAGATCTAAGCGGGGGGGCCTACGAGCAGTACTTC. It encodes CASSLDLSGGAYEQYF. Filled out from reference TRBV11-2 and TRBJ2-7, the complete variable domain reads EAGVAQSPRYKIIEKRQSVAFWCNPISGHATLYWYQQILGQGPKLLIQFQNNGVVDDSQLPKDRFSAERLKGVDSTLKIQPAKLEDSAVYLCASSLDLSGGAYEQYFGPGTRLTVT.